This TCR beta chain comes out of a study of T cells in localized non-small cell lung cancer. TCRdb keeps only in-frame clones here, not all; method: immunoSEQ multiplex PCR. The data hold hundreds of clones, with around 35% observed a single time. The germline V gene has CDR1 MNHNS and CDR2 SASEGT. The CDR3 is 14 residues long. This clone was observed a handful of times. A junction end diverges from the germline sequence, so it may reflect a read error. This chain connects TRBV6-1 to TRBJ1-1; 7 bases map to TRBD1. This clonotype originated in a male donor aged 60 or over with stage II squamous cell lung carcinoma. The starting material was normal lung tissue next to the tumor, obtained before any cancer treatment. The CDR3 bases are TGTGCCATCAGTGAAGGGGGGGGACAGACTGAAGCTTTCTTT. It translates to CAISEGGGQTEAFF.